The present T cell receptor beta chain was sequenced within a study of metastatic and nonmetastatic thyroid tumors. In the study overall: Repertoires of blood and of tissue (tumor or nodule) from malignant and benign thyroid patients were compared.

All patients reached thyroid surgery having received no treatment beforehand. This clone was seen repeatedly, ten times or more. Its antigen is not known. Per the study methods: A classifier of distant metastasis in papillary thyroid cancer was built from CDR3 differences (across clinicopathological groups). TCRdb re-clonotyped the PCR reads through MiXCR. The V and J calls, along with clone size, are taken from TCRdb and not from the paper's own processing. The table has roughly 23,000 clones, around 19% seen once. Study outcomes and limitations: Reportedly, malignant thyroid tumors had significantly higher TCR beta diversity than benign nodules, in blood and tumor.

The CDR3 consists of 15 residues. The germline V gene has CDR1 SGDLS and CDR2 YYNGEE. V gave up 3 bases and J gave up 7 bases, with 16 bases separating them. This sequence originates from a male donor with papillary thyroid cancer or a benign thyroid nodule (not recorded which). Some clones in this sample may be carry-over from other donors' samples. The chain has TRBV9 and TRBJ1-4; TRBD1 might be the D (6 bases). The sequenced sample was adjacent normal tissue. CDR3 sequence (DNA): TGTGCCAGCAGCGCCACAGGGAAGGGTCTTGAAAAACTGTTTTTT. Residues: CASSATGKGLEKLFF.